This TCR beta chain was obtained from a study of beta chain features in type 1 diabetes. This clone has a count of ten or more. Germline loops: CDR1 SGHDN, CDR2 FVKESK. V dropped 8 bases and J dropped 4; count of bases not matched to a gene: 7. The CDR3 is 14 amino acids. Sequencing targeted expressed TCRB transcripts, as all isolated RNA had been reverse transcribed. Sequenced by immunoSEQ multiplex PCR; TCRdb stores in-frame clones only, minus some. The table lists roughly 610,000 clones, roughly a sixth of them singletons. Sample: naive CD4+ T cells from blood. The TCR comes from a man aged 18 to 30 in good health. V is TRBV14 and J is TRBJ2-3, with 9 bases aligning to TRBD2. CDR3 sequence: CASSWGLAPDTQYF. The CDR3 nucleotides are TGTGCCAGCTCCTGGGGACTAGCACCAGATACGCAGTATTTT.